This TCR beta chain came from a study of blood T cell repertoires in COVID-19. Study-level background: Samples came from the United States, Italy and Spain, spanning acute and convalescent COVID-19.

As originally analysed: Quantification of nucleated cells was approximated via reference gene primer amplification. Assay used: immunoSEQ multiplex PCR; TCRdb lists only in-frame clones, some missing. The DNA was the basis for D and trimming; V, J and clone size are from that table. Of about 120,000 clones in the sample, roughly 84% were seen once. The sequence was collected from a man in his sixties with acute or convalescent COVID-19. What was sequenced was peripheral blood.

The CDR3 spells CASSASRDRYEAFF. CDR3 sequence (DNA): TGTGCCAGCAGTGCCAGCCGGGACAGGTACGAAGCTTTCTTT. This chain joins TRBV6-1 and TRBJ1-1, with 8 bases fitting TRBD1. The CDR3 covers 14 residues. Germline CDR1 is MNHNS and CDR2 is SASEGT. Trimming took 4 bases from V and 8 from J; bases not matched to a gene: 9.